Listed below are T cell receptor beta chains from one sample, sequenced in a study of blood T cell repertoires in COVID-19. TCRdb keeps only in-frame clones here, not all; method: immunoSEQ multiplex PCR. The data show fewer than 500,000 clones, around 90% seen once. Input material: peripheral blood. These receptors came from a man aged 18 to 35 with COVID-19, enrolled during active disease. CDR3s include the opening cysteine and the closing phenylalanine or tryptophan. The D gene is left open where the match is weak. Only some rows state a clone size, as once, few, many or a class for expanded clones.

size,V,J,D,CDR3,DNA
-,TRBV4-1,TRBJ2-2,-,CASSIQGWLDGELFF,TGCGCCAGCAGCATACAGGGCTGGCTCGACGGGGAGCTGTTTTTT
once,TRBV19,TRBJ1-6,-,CASSAQGRYSPLHF,TGTGCCAGTAGTGCTCAGGGGCGGTATTCACCCCTCCACTTT
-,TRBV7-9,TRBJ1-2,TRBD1,CASRGDSYGYTF,TGTGCCAGCAGAGGGGACAGCTATGGCTACACCTTC
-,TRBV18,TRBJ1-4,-,CASSPERGLDEKLFF,TGTGCCAGCTCACCCGAAAGGGGCTTGGACGAAAAACTGTTTTTT
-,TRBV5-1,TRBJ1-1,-,CASSLGTVNTEAFF,TGCGCCAGCAGCTTGGGGACAGTGAACACTGAAGCTTTCTTT
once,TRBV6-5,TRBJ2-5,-,CASSPRSPLQETQYF,TGTGCCAGCAGCCCCAGGTCACCCCTCCAAGAGACCCAGTACTTC
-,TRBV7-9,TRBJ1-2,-,CASTLHGSYGYTF,TGTGCCAGCACTCTCCACGGGTCTTATGGCTACACCTTC
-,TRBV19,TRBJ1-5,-,CASSPHGSEYQPQHF,TGTGCCAGTAGTCCCCACGGGAGTGAGTATCAGCCCCAGCATTTT
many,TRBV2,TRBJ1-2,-,CASSEAVLRDGYTF,TGTGCCAGCAGTGAAGCGGTATTGAGGGATGGCTACACCTTC
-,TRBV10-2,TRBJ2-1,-,CASSQDSNEQFF,TGCGCCAGCAGCCAGGACAGCAATGAGCAGTTCTTC
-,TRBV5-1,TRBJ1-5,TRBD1,CASSPGQKGQPQHF,TGCGCCAGCAGCCCGGGACAGAAAGGTCAGCCCCAGCATTTT